The source of this T cell receptor (beta chain) is a study of blood T cell repertoires in COVID-19 (TCRdb year 2020). The study in broad terms: Samples covering the acute and convalescent phases of COVID-19 were provided by collaborators in the United States, Italy and Spain. The prospective study material was composed of cDNA or gDNA derived from T cells, B-cell-depleted T cells, or PBMCs. Subjects who had been exposed to COVID-19, were actively infected with it, or had recovered from it provided the deeply sampled blood TCRbeta repertoires that made up the dataset. The repertoires were made available in a free public database intended to serve as a resource for research on the immune response to SARS-CoV-2. Samples came from the ongoing ImmuneRACE study (first 160 participants) plus 1,254 subjects from 6 global collaborators. The sample metadata nearly always contained a de-identified subject ID, COVID-19 status, age in years and sex. Where available, HLA class I and class II types were obtained from metadata supplied by the sample provider rather than from assay-based typing.

Collaborating institutions collected whole blood in K2EDTA tubes following their own protocols. For TCRbeta analysis, collaborators shipped samples as frozen whole blood, isolated PBMCs, or DNA extracted from either of those sample types. Measured from the cysteine to the phenylalanine, the CDR3 is 15 residues long. Only the CDR3 region is kept as DNA, spanning 45 bases read in frame from base 1. V loses 6 bases at its end and J loses 1 base; junction bases beyond the gene matches: 9. In the germline V gene, CDR1 corresponds to MDHEN and CDR2 to SYDVKM. TCRbeta CDR3 regions were amplified from genomic DNA by means of the immunoSEQ Assay, a bias-controlled multiplex PCR. Per the authors' processing: The number of nucleated cells in each sample was estimated from the amplification of reference gene primers within the assay. To quantify the absolute abundance of each unique TCRbeta CDR3 rearrangement, sequence reads were collapsed and filtered. For each sample, productive Simpson clonality was calculated as the square root of Simpson's diversity index across productive rearrangements. Drawn from immuneACCESS, this table holds only the in-frame rearrangements with V and J called that TCRdb kept. Clones are partly lost; checked studies trace under half to an unresolved V gene and leave the rest unexplained. That table supplies the V and J calls and clone size; D and trimming were determined from the DNA. Across this sample there are about 200,000 clones, with 80% to 90% seen only once. Of the sample, about 4.9% is held by the ten largest clones.

General conclusions and limits of the study: How much clinical and demographic metadata was included differed by source and by participant, and the metadata was provided uncurated.

In its sample, this clone was seen once. Its antigen remains undetermined. Base quality data are lacking; no much larger clone is found one base away. The sample taken for sequencing was peripheral blood. The receptor chain draws on TRBV28 and TRBJ2-7; the central 7 bases match TRBD2. This TCR was sampled from a woman older than 75 with acute or convalescent COVID-19. For the CDR3, the sequence is CASRRGGEGSYEQYF. The DNA is as follows: TGTGCCAGCAGGCGGGGAGGGGAGGGTTCCTACGAGCAGTACTTC.